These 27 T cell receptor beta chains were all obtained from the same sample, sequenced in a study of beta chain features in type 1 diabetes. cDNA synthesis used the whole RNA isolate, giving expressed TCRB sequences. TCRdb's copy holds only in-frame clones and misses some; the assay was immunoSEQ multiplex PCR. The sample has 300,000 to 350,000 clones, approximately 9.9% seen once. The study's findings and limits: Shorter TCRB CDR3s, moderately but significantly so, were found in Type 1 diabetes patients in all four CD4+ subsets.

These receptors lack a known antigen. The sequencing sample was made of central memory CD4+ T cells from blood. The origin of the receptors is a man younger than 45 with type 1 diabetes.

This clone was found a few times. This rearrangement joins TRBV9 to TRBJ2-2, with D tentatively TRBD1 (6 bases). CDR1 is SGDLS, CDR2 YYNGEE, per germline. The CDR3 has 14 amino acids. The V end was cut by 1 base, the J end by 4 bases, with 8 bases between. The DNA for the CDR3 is TGTGCCAGCAGCGTAACAGGGATCACCGGGGAGCTGTTTTTT. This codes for CASSVTGITGELFF.

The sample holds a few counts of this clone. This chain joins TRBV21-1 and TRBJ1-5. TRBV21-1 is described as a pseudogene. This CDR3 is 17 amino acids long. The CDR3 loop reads CASSKARQDYSNQPQHF. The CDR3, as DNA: TGTGCCAGCAGCAAAGCGCGGCAGGACTATAGCAATCAGCCCCAGCATTTT.

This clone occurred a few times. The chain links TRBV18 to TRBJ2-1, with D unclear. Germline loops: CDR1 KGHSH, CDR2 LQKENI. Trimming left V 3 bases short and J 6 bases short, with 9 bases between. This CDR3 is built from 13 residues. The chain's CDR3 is CASSPGRSNEQFF. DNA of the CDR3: TGTGCCAGCTCACCGGGCAGATCCAATGAGCAGTTCTTC.

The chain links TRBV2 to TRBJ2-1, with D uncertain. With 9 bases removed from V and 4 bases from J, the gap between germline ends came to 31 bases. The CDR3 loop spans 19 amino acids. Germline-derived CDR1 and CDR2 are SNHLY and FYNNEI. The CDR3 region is CASRPPRTVASLLYNEQFF. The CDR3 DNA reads TGTGCCAGTAGGCCACCACGAACCGTCGCGTCCCTGCTGTACAATGAGCAGTTCTTC. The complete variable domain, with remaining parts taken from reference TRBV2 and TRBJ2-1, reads EPEVTQTPSHQVTQMGQEVILRCVPISNHLYFYWYRQILGQKVEFLVSFYNNEISEKSEIFDDQFSVERPDGSNFTLKIRSTKLEDSAMYFCASRPPRTVASLLYNEQFFGPGTRLTVL.

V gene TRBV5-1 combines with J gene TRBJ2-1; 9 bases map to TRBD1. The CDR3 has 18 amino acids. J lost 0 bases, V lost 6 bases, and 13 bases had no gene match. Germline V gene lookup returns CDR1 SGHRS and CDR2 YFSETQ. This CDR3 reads CASKIQTGTGYSYNEQFF. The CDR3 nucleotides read TGCGCCAGCAAGATCCAAACCGGGACAGGGTACTCCTACAATGAGCAGTTCTTC.

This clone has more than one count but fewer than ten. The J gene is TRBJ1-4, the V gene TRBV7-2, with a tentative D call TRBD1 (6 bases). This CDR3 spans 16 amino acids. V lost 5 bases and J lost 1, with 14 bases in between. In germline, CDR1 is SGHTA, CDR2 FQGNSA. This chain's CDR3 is CASSLGMTGTNEKLFF. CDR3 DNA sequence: TGTGCCAGCAGCCTCGGAATGACAGGAACTAATGAAAAACTGTTTTTT.

The CDR3 sequence: CASSEETSGYTF. The CDR3, as DNA: TGTGCCAGCAGTGAAGAAACCTCCGGCTACACCTTC. The chain couples TRBV2 to TRBJ1-2, with D uncertain. This CDR3 has 12 residues. V was cut by 1 base and J by 8 bases, with 8 bases left in between. The V gene's germline CDR1 is SNHLY and CDR2 FYNNEI.

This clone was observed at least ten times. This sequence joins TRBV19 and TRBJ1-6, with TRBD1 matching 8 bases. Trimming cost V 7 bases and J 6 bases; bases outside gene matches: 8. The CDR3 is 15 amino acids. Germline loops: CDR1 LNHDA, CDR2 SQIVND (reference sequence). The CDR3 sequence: CASTTDRAINSPLHF. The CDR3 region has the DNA TGTGCCAGTACTACGGACAGGGCCATTAATTCACCCCTCCACTTT.

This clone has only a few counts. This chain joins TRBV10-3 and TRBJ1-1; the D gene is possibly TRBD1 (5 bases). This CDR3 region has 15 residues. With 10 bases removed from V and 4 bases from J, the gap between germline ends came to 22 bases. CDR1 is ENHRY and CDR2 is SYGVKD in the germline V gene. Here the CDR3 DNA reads TGTGCCACTACCGGGGGATCAGCTTACGGCACTGAAGCTTTCTTT. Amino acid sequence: CATTGGSAYGTEAFF.

Written as DNA, the CDR3 is TGTGCCAGTAGGATACAGGGGGCGGAAGGTTCACCCCTCCACTTT. Protein: CASRIQGAEGSPLHF. The rearrangement links TRBV19 to TRBJ1-6, with 9 positions matching TRBD1. The length of the CDR3 is 15 residues. Germline V lookup: CDR1 LNHDA, CDR2 SQIVND (reference sequence). J gave up 9 bases and V 6 bases, and 9 bases lay outside the gene matches.

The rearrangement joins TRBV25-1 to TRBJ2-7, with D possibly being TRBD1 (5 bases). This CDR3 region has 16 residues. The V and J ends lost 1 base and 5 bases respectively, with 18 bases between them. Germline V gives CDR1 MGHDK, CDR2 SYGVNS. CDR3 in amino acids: CASSESRWVVDNEQYF. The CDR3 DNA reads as TGTGCCAGCAGTGAATCTCGCTGGGTCGTGGACAACGAGCAGTACTTC.

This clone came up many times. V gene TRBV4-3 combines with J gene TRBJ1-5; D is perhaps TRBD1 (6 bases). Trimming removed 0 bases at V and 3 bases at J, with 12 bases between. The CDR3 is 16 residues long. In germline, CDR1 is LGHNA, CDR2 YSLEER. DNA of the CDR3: TGCGCCAGCAGCCAAGATCCCAGGGGTAACAATCAGCCCCAGCATTTT. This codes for CASSQDPRGNNQPQHF.

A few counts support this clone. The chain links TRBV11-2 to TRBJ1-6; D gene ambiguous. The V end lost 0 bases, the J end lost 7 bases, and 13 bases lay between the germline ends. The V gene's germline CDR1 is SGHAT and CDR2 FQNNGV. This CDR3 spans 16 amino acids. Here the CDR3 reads CASSLEGGNKNSPLHF. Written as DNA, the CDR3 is TGTGCCAGCAGCTTAGAGGGTGGCAACAAGAATTCACCCCTCCACTTT.

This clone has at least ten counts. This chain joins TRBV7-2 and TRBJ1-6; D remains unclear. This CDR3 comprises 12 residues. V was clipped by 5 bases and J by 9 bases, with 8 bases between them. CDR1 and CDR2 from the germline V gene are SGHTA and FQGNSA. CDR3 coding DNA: TGTGCCAGCAGCGGCAGGAGTTCACCCCTCCACTTT. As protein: CASSGRSSPLHF. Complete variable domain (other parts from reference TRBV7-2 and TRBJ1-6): GAGVSQSPSNKVTEKGKDVELRCDPISGHTALYWYRQSLGQGLEFLIYFQGNSAPDKSGLPSDRFSAERTGGSVSTLTIQRTQQEDSAVYLCASSGRSSPLHFGNGTRLTVT.

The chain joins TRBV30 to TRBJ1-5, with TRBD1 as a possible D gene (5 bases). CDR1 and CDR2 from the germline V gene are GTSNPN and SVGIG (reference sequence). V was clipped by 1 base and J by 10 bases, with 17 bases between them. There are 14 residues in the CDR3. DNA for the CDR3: TGTGCCTGGAGTGCGGGGGGTGGAGAGAATCCCCAGCATTTT. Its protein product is CAWSAGGGENPQHF.

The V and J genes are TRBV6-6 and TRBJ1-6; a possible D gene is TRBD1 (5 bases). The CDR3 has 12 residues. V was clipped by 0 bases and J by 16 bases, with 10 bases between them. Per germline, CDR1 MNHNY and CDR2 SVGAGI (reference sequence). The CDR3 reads CASSYSEGPLHF. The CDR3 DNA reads TGTGCCAGCAGTTACTCAGAGGGACCACTCCACTTT.

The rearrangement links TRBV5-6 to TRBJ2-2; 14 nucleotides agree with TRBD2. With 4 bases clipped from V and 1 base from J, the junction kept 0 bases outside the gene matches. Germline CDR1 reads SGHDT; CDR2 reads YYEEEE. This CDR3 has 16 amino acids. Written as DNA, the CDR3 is TGTGCCAGCAGCGGGACTAGCGGGGGGAACACCGGGGAGCTGTTTTTT. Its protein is CASSGTSGGNTGELFF.

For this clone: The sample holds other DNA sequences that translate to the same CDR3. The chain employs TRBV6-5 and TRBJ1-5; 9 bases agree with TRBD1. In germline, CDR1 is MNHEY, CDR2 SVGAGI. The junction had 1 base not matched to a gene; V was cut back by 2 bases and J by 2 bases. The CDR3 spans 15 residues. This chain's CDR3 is CASSYRQGGNQPQHF. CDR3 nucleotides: TGTGCCAGCAGTTACCGACAGGGGGGCAATCAGCCCCAGCATTTT.

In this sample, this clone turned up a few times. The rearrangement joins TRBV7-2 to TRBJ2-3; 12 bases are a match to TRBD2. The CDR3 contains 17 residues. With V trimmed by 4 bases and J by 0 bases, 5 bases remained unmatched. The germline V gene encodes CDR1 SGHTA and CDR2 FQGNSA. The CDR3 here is CASSYGTSGLSTDTQYF. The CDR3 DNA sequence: TGTGCCAGCAGCTACGGGACTAGCGGGCTTAGCACAGATACGCAGTATTTT. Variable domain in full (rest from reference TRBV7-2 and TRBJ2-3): GAGVSQSPSNKVTEKGKDVELRCDPISGHTALYWYRQSLGQGLEFLIYFQGNSAPDKSGLPSDRFSAERTGGSVSTLTIQRTQQEDSAVYLCASSYGTSGLSTDTQYFGPGTRLTVL.

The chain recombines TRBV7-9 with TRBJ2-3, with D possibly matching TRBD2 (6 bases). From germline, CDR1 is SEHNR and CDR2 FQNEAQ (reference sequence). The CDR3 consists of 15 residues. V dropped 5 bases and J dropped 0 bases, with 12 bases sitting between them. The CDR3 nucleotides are TGTGCCAGCAGCCGAATTAGCGGTAGCACAGATACGCAGTATTTT. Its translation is CASSRISGSTDTQYF.

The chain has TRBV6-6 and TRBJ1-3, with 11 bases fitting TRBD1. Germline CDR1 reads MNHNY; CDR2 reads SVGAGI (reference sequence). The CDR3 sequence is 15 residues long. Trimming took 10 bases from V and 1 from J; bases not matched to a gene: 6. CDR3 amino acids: CATGTGGYSGNTIYF. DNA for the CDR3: TGTGCCACCGGGACAGGGGGTTATTCTGGAAACACCATATATTTT.

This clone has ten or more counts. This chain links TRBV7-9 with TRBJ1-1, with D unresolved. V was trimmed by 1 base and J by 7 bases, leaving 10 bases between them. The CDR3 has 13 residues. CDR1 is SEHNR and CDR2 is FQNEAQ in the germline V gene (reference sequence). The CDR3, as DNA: TGTGCCAGCAGCTTAGGAGGGCAGCGTGAAGCTTTCTTT. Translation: CASSLGGQREAFF.

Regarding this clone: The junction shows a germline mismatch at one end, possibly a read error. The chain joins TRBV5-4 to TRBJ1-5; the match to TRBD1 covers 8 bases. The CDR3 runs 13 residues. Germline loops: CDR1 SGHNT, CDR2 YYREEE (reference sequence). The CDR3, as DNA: TGCGCCAGCAGCAGAGACAGGGGTCAGCCCCAGCATTTT. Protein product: CASSRDRGQPQHF.

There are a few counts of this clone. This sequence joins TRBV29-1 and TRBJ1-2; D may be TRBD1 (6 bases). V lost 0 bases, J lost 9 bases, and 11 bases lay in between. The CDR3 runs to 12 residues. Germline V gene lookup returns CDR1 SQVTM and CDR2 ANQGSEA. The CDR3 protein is CSVEDLRGSYTF. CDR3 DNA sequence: TGCAGCGTTGAAGATCTGAGGGGGAGCTACACCTTC.

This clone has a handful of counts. CDR3 nucleotide sequence: TGTGCCAGCTCACCACAAGAGGGGGGGCGAGGAGAGACCCAGTACTTC. Protein product: CASSPQEGGRGETQYF. V is TRBV18 and J is TRBJ2-5; a weak D match, TRBD2 (7 bases). The ends were cut back, 1 base at V and 4 bases at J, with 16 bases in the middle. This CDR3 region has 16 residues. The germline V gene has CDR1 KGHSH and CDR2 LQKENI. The full variable domain, rest sourced from reference TRBV18 and TRBJ2-5, is NAGVMQNPRHLVRRRGQEARLRCSPMKGHSHVYWYRQLPEEGLKFMVYLQKENIIDESGMPKERFSAEFPKEGPSILRIQQVVRGDSAAYFCASSPQEGGRGETQYFGPGTRLLVL.

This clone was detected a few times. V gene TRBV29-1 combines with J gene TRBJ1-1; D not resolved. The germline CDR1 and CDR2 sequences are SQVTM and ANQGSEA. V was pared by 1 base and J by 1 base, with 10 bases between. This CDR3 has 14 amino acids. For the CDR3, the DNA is TGCAGCGTTGAAGGAGGGTCAGGGAACACTGAAGCTTTCTTT. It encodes CSVEGGSGNTEAFF.

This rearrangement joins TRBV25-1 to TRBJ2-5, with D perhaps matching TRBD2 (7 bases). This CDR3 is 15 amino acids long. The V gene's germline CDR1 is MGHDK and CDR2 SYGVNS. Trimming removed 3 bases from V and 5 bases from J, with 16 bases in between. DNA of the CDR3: TGTGCCAGCAGTGATGCCCCTGGGAGGGGGGAGACCCAGTACTTC. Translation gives CASSDAPGRGETQYF.